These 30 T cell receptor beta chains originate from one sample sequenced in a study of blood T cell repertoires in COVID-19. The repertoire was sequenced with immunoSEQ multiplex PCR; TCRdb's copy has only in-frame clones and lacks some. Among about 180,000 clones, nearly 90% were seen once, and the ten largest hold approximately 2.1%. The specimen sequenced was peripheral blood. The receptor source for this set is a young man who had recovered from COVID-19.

The CDR3 reads CASSKTGGRYTEAFF. For the CDR3, the DNA is TGTGCCAGCAGCAAGACAGGGGGGAGGTACACTGAAGCTTTCTTT. The chain couples TRBV28 to TRBJ1-1; 9 bases agree with TRBD1. The CDR3 totals 15 residues. CDR1 MDHEN and CDR2 SYDVKM come from the germline V gene. With 6 bases clipped from V and 3 bases from J, the junction kept 8 bases outside the gene matches.

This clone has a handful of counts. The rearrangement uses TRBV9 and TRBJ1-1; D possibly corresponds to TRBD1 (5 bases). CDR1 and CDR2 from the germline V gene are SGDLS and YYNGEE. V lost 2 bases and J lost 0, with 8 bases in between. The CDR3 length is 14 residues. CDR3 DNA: TGTGCCAGCAGCGTCTCGGACATGAACACTGAAGCTTTCTTT. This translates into CASSVSDMNTEAFF. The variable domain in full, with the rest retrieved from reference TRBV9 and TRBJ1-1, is DSGVTQTPKHLITATGQRVTLRCSPRSGDLSVYWYQQSLDQGLQFLIQYYNGEERAKGNILERFSAQQFPDLHSELNLSSLELGDSALYFCASSVSDMNTEAFFGQGTRLTVV.

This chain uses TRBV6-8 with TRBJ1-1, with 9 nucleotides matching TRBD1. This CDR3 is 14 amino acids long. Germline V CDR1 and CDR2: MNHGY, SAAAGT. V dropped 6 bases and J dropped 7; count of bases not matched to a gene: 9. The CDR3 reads CASSPRDRVGEAFF. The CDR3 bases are TGTGCCAGCAGCCCCCGGGACAGGGTCGGTGAAGCTTTCTTT.

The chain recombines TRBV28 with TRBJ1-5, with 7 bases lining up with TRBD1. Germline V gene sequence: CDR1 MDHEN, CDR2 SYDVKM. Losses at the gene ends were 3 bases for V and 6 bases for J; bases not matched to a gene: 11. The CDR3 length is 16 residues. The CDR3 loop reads CASSFRGGAIRQPQHF. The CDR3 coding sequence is TGTGCCAGCAGTTTCAGAGGGGGCGCGATACGTCAGCCCCAGCATTTT. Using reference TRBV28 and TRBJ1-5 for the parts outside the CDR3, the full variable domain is DVKVTQSSRYLVKRTGEKVFLECVQDMDHENMFWYRQDPGLGLRLIYFSYDVKMKEKGDIPEGYSVSREKKERFSLILESASTNQTSMYLCASSFRGGAIRQPQHFGDGTRLSIL.

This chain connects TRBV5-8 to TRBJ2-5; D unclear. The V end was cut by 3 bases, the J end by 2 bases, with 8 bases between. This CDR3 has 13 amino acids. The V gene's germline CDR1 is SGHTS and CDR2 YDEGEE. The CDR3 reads CASSSRIQETQYF. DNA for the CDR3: TGTGCCAGCAGCTCCCGTATTCAAGAGACCCAGTACTTC.

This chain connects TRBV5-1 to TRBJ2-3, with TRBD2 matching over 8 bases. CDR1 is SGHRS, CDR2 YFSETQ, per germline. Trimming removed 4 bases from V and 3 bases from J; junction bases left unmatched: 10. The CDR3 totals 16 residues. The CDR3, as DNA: TGCGCCAGCAGCAAGGGGAGCGGGAGAGGGACAGATACGCAGTATTTT. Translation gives CASSKGSGRGTDTQYF.

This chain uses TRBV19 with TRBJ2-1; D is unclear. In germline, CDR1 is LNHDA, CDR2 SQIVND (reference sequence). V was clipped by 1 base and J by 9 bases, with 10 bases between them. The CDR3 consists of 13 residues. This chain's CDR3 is CASSIGQVGEQFF. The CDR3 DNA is TGTGCCAGTAGTATAGGGCAGGTAGGTGAGCAGTTCTTC.

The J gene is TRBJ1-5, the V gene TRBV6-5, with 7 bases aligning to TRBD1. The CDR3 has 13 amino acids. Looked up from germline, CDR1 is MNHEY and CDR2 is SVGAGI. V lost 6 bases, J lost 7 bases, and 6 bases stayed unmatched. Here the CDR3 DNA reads TGTGCCAGCAGCGCACAGGGGAGGCAGCCCCAGCATTTT. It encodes CASSAQGRQPQHF.

As DNA, the CDR3 is TGTGCCAGCAGCCGTAGACAGGGGTTGACAGATACGCAGTATTTT. Translation: CASSRRQGLTDTQYF. This chain uses TRBV11-3 with TRBJ2-3; 8 bases line up with TRBD1. Trimming took 5 bases from V and 3 from J; bases not matched to a gene: 7. The CDR3 runs 15 residues. Germline V gene data show CDR1 as SGHNT and CDR2 as YENEEA.

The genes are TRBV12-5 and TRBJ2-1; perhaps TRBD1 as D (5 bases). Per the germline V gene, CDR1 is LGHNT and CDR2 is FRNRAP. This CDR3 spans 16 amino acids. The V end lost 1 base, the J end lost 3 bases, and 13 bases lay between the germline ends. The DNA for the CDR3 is TGTGCTAGTGGTTTGGAGCCAGGGAAACTCTACAATGAGCAGTTCTTC. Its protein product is CASGLEPGKLYNEQFF.

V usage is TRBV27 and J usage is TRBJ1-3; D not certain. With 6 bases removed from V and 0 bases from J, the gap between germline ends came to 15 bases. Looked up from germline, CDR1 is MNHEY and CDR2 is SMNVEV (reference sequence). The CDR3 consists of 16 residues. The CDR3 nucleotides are TGTGCCAGCAGACCCGGTGGGCGCTTCTCTGGAAACACCATATATTTT. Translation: CASRPGGRFSGNTIYF.

CDR3 protein: CASSSDRDYAYEQYF. CDR3 DNA sequence: TGTGCCAGCAGTTCGGACAGGGATTACGCCTACGAGCAGTACTTC. J is TRBJ2-7 and V is TRBV28, with 8 bases that match TRBD1. Losses at the gene ends were 4 bases for V and 2 bases for J; bases not matched to a gene: 7. The germline gives CDR1 MDHEN, CDR2 SYDVKM. This CDR3 comprises 15 residues.

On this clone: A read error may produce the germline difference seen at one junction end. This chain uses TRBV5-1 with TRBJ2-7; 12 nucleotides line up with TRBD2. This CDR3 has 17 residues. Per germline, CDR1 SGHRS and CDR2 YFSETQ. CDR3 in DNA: TGCGCCAGCAGTTTGGGACTAGCGGGTTTTTTCTCCTACGAGCAGTACTTC. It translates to CASSLGLAGFFSYEQYF. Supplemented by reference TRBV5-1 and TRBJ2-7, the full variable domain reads KAGVTQTPRYLIKTRGQQVTLSCSPISGHRSVSWYQQTPGQGLQFLFEYFSETQRNKGNFPGRFSGRQFSNSRSEMNVSTLELGDSALYLCASSLGLAGFFSYEQYFGPGTRLTVT.

The CDR3, as DNA: TGTGCCAGCAGCCCCGGTTACAGGGTTGAGGAAAAACTGTTTTTT. Its translation is CASSPGYRVEEKLFF. This sequence joins TRBV7-6 and TRBJ1-4, with D possibly being TRBD1 (6 bases). The V and J ends lost 5 bases and 8 bases respectively, with 18 bases between them. This CDR3 contains 15 residues. Germline loops: CDR1 SGHVS, CDR2 FNYEAQ.

The CDR3 sequence: CASSPKAGGTDTQYF. The CDR3 nucleotides read TGTGCCAGCAGCCCCAAGGCAGGGGGCACAGATACGCAGTATTTT. V gene TRBV7-2 combines with J gene TRBJ2-3, with a possible D match to TRBD1 (6 bases). The V and J ends lost 5 bases and 1 base respectively, with 13 bases between them. CDR3 length: 15 residues. In germline, CDR1 is SGHTA, CDR2 FQGNSA.

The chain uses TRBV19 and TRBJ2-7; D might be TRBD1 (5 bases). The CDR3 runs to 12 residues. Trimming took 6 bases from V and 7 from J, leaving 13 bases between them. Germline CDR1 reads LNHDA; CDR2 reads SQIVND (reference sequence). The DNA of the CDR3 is TGTGCCAGTAGCGACAGAGCCGGGGAGCAGTACTTC. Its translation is CASSDRAGEQYF.

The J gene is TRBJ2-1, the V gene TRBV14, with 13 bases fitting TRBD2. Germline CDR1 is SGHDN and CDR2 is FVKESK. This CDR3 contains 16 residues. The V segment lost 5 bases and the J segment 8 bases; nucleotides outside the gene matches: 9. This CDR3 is CASSFWTSGSSYEQFF. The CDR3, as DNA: TGTGCCAGCAGCTTTTGGACTAGCGGGAGCTCATATGAGCAGTTCTTC. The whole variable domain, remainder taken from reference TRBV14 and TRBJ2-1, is EAGVTQFPSHSVIEKGQTVTLRCDPISGHDNLYWYRRVMGKEIKFLLHFVKESKQDESGMPNNRFLAERTGGTYSTLKVQPAELEDSGVYFCASSFWTSGSSYEQFFGPGTRLTVL.

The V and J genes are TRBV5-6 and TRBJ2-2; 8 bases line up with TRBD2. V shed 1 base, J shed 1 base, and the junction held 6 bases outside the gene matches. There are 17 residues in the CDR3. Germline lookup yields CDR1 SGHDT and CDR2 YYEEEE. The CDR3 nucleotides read TGTGCCAGCAGCTTGTGGCTTAGCGGGAAGAACACCGGGGAGCTGTTTTTT. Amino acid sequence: CASSLWLSGKNTGELFF.

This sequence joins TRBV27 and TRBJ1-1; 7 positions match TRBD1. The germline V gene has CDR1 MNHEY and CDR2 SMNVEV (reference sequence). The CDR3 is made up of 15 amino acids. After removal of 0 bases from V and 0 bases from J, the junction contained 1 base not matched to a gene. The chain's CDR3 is CASSLSGQVNTEAFF. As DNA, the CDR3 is TGTGCCAGCAGTTTATCAGGACAGGTGAACACTGAAGCTTTCTTT.

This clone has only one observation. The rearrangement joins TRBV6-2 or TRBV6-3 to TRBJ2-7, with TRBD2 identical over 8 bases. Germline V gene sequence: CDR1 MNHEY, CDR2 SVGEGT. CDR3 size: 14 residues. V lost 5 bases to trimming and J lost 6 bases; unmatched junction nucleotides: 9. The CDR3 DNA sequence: TGTGCCAGCAGTACCCAGCGGGAGTGGGCCGAGCAGTACTTC. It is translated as CASSTQREWAEQYF.

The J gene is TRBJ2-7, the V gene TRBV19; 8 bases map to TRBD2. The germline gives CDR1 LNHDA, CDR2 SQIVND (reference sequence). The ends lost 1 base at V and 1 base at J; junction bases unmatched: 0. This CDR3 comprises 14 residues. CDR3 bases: TGTGCCAGTAGTATAGCGGGGGGGTCCTACGAGCAGTACTTC. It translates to CASSIAGGSYEQYF.

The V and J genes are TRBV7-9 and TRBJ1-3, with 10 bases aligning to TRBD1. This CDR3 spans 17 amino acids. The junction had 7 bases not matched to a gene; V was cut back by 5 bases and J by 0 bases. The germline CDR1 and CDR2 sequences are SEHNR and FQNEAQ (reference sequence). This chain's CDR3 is CASSKRQGAPSGNTIYF. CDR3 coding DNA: TGTGCCAGCAGCAAGCGACAGGGGGCCCCCTCTGGAAACACCATATATTTT.

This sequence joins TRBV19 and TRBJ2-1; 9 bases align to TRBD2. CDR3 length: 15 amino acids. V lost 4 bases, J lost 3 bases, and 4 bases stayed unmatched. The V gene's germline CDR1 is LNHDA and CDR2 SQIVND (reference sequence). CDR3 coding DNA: TGTGCCAGTAGTAGGGCAGCGGGAGGCTACAATGAGCAGTTCTTC. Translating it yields CASSRAAGGYNEQFF.

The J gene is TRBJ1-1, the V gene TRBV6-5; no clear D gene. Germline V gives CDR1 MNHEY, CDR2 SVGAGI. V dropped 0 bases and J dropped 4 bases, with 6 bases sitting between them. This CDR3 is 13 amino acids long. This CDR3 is CASSYSGLTEAFF. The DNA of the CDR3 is TGTGCCAGCAGTTACTCGGGCCTCACTGAAGCTTTCTTT.

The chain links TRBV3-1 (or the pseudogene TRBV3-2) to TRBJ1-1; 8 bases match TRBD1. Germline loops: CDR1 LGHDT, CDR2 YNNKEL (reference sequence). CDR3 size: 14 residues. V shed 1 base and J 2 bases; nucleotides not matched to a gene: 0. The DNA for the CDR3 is TGTGCCAGCAGCCAAGCAGGGGGCAACACTGAAGCTTTCTTT. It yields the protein CASSQAGGNTEAFF.

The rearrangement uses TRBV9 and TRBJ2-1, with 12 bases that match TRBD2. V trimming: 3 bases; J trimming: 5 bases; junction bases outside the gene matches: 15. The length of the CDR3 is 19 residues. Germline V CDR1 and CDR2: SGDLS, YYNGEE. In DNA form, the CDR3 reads TGTGCCAGCAGCGCCCACAGACAGACACTAGCGGGAGGTCACAATGAGCAGTTCTTC. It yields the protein CASSAHRQTLAGGHNEQFF.

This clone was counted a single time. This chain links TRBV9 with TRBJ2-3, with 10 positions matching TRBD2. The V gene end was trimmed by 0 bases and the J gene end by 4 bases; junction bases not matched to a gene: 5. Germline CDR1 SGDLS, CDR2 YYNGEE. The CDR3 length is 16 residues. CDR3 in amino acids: CASSVEGTSVADTQYF. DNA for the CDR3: TGTGCCAGCAGCGTAGAAGGGACTAGCGTGGCAGATACGCAGTATTTT.

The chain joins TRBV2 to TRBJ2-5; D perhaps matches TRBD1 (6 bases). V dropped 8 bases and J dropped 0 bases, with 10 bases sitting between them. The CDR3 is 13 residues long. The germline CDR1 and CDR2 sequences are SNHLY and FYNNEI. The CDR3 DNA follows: TGTGCCAGCGAGGGACAAAACCAAGAGACCCAGTACTTC. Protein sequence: CASEGQNQETQYF.

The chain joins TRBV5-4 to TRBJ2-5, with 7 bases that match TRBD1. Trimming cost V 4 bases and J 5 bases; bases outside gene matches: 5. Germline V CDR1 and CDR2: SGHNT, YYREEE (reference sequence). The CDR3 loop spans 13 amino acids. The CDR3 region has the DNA TGTGCCAGCAGCGGACAGGTTGGGGAGACCCAGTACTTC. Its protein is CASSGQVGETQYF. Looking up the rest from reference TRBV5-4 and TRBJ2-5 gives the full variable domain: ETGVTQSPTHLIKTRGQQVTLRCSSQSGHNTVSWYQQALGQGPQFIFQYYREEENGRGNFPPRFSGLQFPNYSSELNVNALELDDSALYLCASSGQVGETQYFGPGTRLLVL.

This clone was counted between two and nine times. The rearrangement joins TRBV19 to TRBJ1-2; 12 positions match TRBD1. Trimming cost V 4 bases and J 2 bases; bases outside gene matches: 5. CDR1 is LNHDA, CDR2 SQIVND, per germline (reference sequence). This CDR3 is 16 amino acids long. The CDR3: CASSRGQGAPNYGYTF. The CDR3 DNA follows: TGTGCCAGTAGTAGGGGACAGGGGGCGCCGAACTATGGCTACACCTTC.